This entry features one TCR beta chain sequence. Its antigen is as yet unknown. The data are from a study of cytomegalovirus exposure and HLA in healthy donors. General study findings and limits: With further analysis later on, most CMV-associated TCR beta chains appeared HLA-restricted. Associated with cytomegalovirus, according to the listing, were 164 TCR beta chains.

PCR employed 60 Vbeta and 13 Jbeta primers. TCRdb's table, derived via immunoSEQ multiplex PCR, lists solely in-frame clones and lacks some. Here the sample spans 150,000 to 200,000 clones, over 70% being singletons. This CDR3 region has 13 residues. V shed 0 bases, J shed 9 bases, and the junction held 2 bases outside the gene matches. The germline CDR1 and CDR2 sequences are SGHVS and FQNEAQ. The sample was PBMCs. This chain uses TRBV7-8 with TRBJ2-1; 7 nucleotides line up with TRBD2. The sequence was obtained from a man between 50 and 59 years old in good health and CMV-seropositive. The CDR3 loop reads CASSLAREGEQFF. CDR3 DNA sequence: TGTGCCAGCAGCTTAGCCAGGGAGGGTGAGCAGTTCTTC.